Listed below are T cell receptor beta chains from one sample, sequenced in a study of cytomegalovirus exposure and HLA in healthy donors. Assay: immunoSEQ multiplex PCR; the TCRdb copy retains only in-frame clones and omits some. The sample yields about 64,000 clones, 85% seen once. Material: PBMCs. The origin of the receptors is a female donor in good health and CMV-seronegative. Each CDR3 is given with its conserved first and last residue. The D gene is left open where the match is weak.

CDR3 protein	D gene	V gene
CASSKGGSRGVGGYTF	.	TRBV21-1
CASSPRGYGYTF	.	TRBV7-2
CATTGLLSYGYTF	TRBD1	TRBV6-1
CASRGSLSSGNTIYF	.	TRBV5-1
CASSGLVGGNEQFF	TRBD2	TRBV5-1
CASSFRLLADNEQFF	TRBD2	TRBV27
CASRSQGPPHNEQFF	TRBD1	TRBV2
CASPPTGQDTDTQYF	TRBD1	TRBV28
CASSTQGGDEQYF	.	TRBV19
CASSLGLGGNSGDTQYF	TRBD2	TRBV5-8
CASGLAGGYNEQFF	TRBD2	TRBV12-5